This TCR beta chain is from a study of T cell responses to AZD1222 COVID-19 vaccine. The CDR3 covers 17 residues. V shed 1 base and J shed 4 bases, with 17 bases lying between them. Looked up from germline, CDR1 is SGHNT and CDR2 is YYREEE (reference sequence). TCRdb keeps only in-frame clones here, not all; method: immunoSEQ multiplex PCR. This table holds 130,000 or so clones, about 86% found once. The starting material was peripheral blood, obtained on day 0 of AZD1222 vaccination. This TCR came from an adult in good health. V gene TRBV5-4 combines with J gene TRBJ2-2; weak D call: TRBD2 (6 bases). CDR3 sequence: CASSLLPGSPGTGELFF. CDR3 DNA: TGTGCCAGCAGCTTGCTCCCCGGGAGCCCGGGCACCGGGGAGCTGTTTTTT.